This T cell receptor (beta chain) was sequenced during a study of cytomegalovirus exposure and HLA in healthy donors. CDR3 length: 14 amino acids. The trim removed 4 bases at V and 5 bases at J, leaving 6 bases unmatched. CDR1 and CDR2 (germline): MNHEY, SVGAGI. Regarding the study as a whole: Roughly even sequencing depth across donors was the assumption behind the presence/absence analyses. It was about 150 TCR beta chains that were listed as cytomegalovirus-associated.

The study ran its PCR with 60 Vbeta and 13 Jbeta primers. Methods used by the authors: The authors later counted some 76 million unique TCR beta chains, roughly 11 million of them shared. The assay was immunoSEQ multiplex PCR, and TCRdb's table has in-frame clones only and misses some. V and J calls and clone size come straight from that table; D and trimming were deduced from the DNA. The sample consists of some 120,000 clones, around 75% of them appearing once. Comment on this clone: What it binds is not known.

The chain is built from TRBV6-5 and TRBJ2-7, with 9 bases identical to TRBD1. Sequencing input: PBMCs. The receptor's source is a woman aged 45-60 years in good health and CMV-seropositive. CDR3 protein: CASSSRDRDHEQYF. The DNA for the CDR3 is TGTGCCAGCAGTTCAAGGGACAGGGACCACGAGCAGTACTTC.